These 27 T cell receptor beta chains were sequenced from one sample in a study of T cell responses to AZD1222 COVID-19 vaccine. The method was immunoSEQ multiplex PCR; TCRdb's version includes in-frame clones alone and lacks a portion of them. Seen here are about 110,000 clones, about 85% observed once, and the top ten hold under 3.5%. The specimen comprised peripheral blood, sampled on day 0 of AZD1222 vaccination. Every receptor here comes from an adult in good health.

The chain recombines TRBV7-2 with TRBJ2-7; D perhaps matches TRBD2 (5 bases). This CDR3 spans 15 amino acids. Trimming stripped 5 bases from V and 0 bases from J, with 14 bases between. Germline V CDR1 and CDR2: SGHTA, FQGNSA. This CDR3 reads CASSPAMGSSYEQYF. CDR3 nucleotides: TGTGCCAGCAGCCCAGCTATGGGGAGCTCCTACGAGCAGTACTTC.

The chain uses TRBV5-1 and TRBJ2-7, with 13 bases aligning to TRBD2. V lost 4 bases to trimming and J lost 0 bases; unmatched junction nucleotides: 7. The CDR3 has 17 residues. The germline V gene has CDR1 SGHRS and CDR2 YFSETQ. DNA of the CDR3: TGCGCCAGCAGCCGGGTACTAGCGGGAGGGCCCTCCTACGAGCAGTACTTC. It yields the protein CASSRVLAGGPSYEQYF.

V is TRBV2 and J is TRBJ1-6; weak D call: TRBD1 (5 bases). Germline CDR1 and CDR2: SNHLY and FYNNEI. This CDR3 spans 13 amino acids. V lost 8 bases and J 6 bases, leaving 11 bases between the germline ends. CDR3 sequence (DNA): TGTGCCAGCGTCCGGGACCCTAATTCACCCCTCCACTTT. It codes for CASVRDPNSPLHF.

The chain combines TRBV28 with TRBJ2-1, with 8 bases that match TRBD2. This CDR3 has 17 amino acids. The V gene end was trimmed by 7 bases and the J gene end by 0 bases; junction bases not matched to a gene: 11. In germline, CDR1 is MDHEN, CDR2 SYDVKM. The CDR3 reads CASTPGVAGSSYNEQFF. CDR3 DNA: TGTGCCAGCACCCCCGGGGTAGCGGGAAGCTCCTACAATGAGCAGTTCTTC. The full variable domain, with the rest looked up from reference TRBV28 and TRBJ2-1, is DVKVTQSSRYLVKRTGEKVFLECVQDMDHENMFWYRQDPGLGLRLIYFSYDVKMKEKGDIPEGYSVSREKKERFSLILESASTNQTSMYLCASTPGVAGSSYNEQFFGPGTRLTVL.

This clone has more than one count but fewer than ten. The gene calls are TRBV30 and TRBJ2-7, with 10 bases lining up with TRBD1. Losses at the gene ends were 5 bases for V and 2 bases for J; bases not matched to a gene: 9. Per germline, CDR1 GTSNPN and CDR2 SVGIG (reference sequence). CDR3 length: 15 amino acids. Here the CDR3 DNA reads TGTGCCTGGTGGACACCGGGACAGGGGACCTACGAGCAGTACTTC. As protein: CAWWTPGQGTYEQYF.

The DNA for the CDR3 is TGTGCCAGCAGCGCGGGGGGCAGGACGAACACTGAAGCTTTCTTT. It translates to CASSAGGRTNTEAFF. This chain connects TRBV9 to TRBJ1-1; D is perhaps TRBD1 (6 bases). The CDR3 totals 15 residues. Germline-derived CDR1 and CDR2 are SGDLS and YYNGEE. Deletions cut 3 bases from V and 1 base from J, with 13 bases between.

The CDR3 here is CASRQGLYNEQFF. In DNA form, the CDR3 reads TGTGCCAGCAGACAGGGGCTCTACAATGAGCAGTTCTTC. The V gene is TRBV6-5, the J gene TRBJ2-1; 7 bases fit TRBD1. With 6 bases clipped from V and 3 bases from J, the junction kept 2 bases outside the gene matches. The germline CDR1 and CDR2 sequences are MNHEY and SVGAGI. CDR3 length: 13 amino acids.

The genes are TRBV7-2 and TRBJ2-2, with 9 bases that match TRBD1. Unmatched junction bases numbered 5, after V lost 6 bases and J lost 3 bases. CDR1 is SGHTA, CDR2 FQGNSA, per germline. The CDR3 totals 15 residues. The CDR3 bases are TGTGCCAGCAGTAACAGGGGGCAGGACACCGGGGAGCTGTTTTTT. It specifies CASSNRGQDTGELFF.

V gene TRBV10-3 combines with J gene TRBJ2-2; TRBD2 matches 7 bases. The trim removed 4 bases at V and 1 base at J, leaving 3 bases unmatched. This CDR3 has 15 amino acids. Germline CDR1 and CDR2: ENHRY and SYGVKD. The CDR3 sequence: CAISAKRENTGELFF. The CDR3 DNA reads TGTGCCATCAGTGCCAAGCGGGAGAACACCGGGGAGCTGTTTTTT.

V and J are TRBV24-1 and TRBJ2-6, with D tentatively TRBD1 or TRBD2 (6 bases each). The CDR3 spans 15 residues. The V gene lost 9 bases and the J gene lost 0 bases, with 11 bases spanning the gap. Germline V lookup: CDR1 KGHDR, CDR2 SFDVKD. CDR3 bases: TGTGCCACCGCGGGACAACGCTCTGGGGCCAACGTCCTGACTTTC. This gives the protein CATAGQRSGANVLTF.

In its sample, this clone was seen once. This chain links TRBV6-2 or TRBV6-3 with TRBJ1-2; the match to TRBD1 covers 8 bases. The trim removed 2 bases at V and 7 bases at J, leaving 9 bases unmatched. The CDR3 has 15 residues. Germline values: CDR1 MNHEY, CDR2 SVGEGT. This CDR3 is CASSYTSTGEGGYTF. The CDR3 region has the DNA TGTGCCAGCAGTTACACTTCGACAGGGGAAGGTGGCTACACCTTC.

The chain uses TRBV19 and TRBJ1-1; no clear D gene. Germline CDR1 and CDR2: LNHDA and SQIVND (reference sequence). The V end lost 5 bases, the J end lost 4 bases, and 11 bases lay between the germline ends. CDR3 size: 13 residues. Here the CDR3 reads CASSEGIGTEAFF. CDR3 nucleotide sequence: TGTGCCAGTAGTGAAGGGATCGGCACTGAAGCTTTCTTT. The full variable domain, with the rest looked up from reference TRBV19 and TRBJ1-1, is DGGITQSPKYLFRKEGQNVTLSCEQNLNHDAMYWYRQDPGQGLRLIYYSQIVNDFQKGDIAEGYSVSREKKESFPLTVTSAQKNPTAFYLCASSEGIGTEAFFGQGTRLTVV.

In DNA form, the CDR3 reads TGCGCCAGCAGTGAGGGAAGGGACGGTGGCTACACCTTC. This codes for CASSEGRDGGYTF. V gene TRBV10-2 combines with J gene TRBJ1-2; TRBD1 might be the D (5 bases). V was trimmed by 2 bases and J by 7 bases, leaving 11 bases between them. Germline assignment: CDR1 WSHSY and CDR2 SAAADI. The CDR3 is 13 amino acids.

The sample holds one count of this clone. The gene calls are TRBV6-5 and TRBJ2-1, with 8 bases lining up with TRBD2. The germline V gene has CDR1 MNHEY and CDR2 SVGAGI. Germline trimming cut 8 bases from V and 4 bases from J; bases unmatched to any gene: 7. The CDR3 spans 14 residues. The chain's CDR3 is CASLREARYNEQFF. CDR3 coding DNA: TGTGCCAGCTTGCGGGAGGCTCGATACAATGAGCAGTTCTTC.

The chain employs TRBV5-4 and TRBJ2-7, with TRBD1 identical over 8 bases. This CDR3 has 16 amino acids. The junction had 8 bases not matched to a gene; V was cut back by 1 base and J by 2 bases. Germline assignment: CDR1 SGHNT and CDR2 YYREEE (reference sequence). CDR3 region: CASSLFQGAQTYEQYF. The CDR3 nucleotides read TGTGCCAGCAGCTTGTTCCAGGGGGCTCAAACCTACGAGCAGTACTTC. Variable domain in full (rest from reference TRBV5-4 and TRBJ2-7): ETGVTQSPTHLIKTRGQQVTLRCSSQSGHNTVSWYQQALGQGPQFIFQYYREEENGRGNFPPRFSGLQFPNYSSELNVNALELDDSALYLCASSLFQGAQTYEQYFGPGTRLTVT.

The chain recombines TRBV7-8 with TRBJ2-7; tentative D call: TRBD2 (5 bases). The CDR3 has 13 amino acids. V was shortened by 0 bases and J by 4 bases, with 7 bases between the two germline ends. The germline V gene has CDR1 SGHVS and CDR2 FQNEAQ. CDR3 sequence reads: CASSLARDYEQYF. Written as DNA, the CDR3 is TGTGCCAGCAGCTTAGCACGGGATTACGAGCAGTACTTC.

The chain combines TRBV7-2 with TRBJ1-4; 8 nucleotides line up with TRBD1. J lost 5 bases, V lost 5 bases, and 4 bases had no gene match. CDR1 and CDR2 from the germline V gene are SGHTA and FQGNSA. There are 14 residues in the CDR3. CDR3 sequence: CASSRRTGNEKLFF. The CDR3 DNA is TGTGCCAGCAGCCGCCGGACAGGGAATGAAAAACTGTTTTTT.

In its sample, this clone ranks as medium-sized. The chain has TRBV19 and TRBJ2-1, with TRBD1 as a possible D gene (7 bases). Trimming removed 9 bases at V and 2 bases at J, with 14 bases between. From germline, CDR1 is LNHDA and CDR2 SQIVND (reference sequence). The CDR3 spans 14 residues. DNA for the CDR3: TGTGCCAGCAGGGGGGTAGGGACCTACAATGAGCAGTTCTTC. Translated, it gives CASRGVGTYNEQFF.

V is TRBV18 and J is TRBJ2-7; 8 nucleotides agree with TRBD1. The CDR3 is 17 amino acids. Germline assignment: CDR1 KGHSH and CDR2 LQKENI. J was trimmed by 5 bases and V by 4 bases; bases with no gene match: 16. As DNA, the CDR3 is TGTGCCAGCTCACTCACACCAGGGGGCGGAGTAGGACACGAGCAGTACTTC. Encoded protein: CASSLTPGGGVGHEQYF.

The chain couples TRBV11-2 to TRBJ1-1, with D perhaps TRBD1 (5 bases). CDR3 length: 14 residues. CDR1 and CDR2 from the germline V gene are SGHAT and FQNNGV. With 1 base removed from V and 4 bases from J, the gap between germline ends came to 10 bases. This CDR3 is CASSLVGVTTEAFF. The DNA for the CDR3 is TGTGCCAGCAGCTTAGTGGGGGTCACCACTGAAGCTTTCTTT.

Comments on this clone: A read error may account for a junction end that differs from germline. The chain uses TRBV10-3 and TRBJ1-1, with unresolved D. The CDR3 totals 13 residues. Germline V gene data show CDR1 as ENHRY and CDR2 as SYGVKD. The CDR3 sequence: CAVSGGLNTEAFF. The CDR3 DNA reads TGTGCCGTCAGCGGCGGCTTGAACACTGAAGCTTTCTTT.

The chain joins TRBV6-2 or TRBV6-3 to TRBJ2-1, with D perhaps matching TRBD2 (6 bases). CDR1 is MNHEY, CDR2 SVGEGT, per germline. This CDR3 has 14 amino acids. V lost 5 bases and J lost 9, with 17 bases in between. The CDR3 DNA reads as TGTGCCAGCAGTGGAATGGGAGGTTCCAGTGAGCAGTTCTTC. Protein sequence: CASSGMGGSSEQFF.

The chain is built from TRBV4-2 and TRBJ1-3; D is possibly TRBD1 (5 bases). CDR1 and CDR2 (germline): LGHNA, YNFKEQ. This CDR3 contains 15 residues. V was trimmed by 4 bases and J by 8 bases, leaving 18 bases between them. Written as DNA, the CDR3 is TGTGCCAGCAGCCCCCCTGGGACCCCGAGTGACACCATATATTTT. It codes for CASSPPGTPSDTIYF.

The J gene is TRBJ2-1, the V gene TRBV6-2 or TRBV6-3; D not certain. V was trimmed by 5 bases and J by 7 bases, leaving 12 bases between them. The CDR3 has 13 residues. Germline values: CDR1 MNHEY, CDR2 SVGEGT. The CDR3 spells CASSLSGRNEQFF. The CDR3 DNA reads TGTGCCAGCAGTCTCTCCGGTAGGAATGAGCAGTTCTTC.

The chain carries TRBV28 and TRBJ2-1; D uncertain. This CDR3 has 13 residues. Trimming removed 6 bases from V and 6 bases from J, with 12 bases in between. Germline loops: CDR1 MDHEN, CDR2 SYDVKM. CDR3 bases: TGTGCCAGCAGACCAACGGGCGCCAATGAGCAGTTCTTC. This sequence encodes CASRPTGANEQFF.

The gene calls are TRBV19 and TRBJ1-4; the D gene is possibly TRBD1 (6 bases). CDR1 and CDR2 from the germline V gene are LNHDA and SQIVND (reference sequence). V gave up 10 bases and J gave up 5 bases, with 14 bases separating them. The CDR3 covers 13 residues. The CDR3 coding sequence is TGTGCCACTGTGGACAGAACGAATGAAAAACTGTTTTTT. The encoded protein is CATVDRTNEKLFF.

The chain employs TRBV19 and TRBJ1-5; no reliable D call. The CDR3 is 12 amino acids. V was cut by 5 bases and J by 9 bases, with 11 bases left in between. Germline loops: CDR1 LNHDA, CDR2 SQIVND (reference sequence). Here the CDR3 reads CASSLGLRPQHF. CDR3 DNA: TGTGCCAGTAGTTTAGGCCTGCGGCCCCAGCATTTT.